A selection of T cell receptor beta chains follows, all from one sample in a study of control samples from healthy donors and cancer patients. Method: immunoSEQ multiplex PCR; TCRdb's copy keeps in-frame clones and lacks some. The sample lists approximately 210,000 clones, roughly nine tenths seen once, with over 1.5% in the top ten. The sample was blood. The receptors derive from a man aged 25-40 years in good health. CDR3s include the opening cysteine and the closing phenylalanine or tryptophan. Part of the rows lack a size; the others show once, few, many or a class for expanded clones.

v_gene,abundance,j_gene,CDR3aa
TRBV30,.,TRBJ1-2,CAWSPGQRSSTF
TRBV5-1,once,TRBJ1-2,CASSLGGLFPQAPQGSNYGYTF
TRBV7-9,.,TRBJ1-4,CASSVGQLHEKLFF
TRBV6-6,.,TRBJ1-3,CASSYSGAEGNTIYF
TRBV3-1/TRBV3-2,.,TRBJ2-5,CASSQVISSGQETQYF
TRBV6-6,.,TRBJ1-2,CASSVRDIYGYTF
TRBV7-2,once,TRBJ2-1,CASSFGGAWNEQFF
TRBV5-1,.,TRBJ1-1,CASSGTVNTEAFF
TRBV13,.,TRBJ1-1,CASSRGRGPTREAFF
TRBV7-9,.,TRBJ2-7,CASSLRGPAYEQYF
TRBV14,.,TRBJ1-3,CASSQEDKSGNTIYF
TRBV9,.,TRBJ2-4,CASSVARRLEGLAKNIQYF
TRBV5-6,.,TRBJ1-6,CASSRVEWTRSPLHF
TRBV18,.,TRBJ2-1,CASSRGQGSYNEQFF
TRBV19,.,TRBJ2-3,CASSPRGRLDTQYF
TRBV6-5,.,TRBJ1-3,CASRQGTGNTIYF
TRBV19,.,TRBJ1-2,CASNGDSYYGYTF
TRBV9,.,TRBJ2-7,CASSAYGQGTNEQYF
TRBV5-1,.,TRBJ2-2,CASSQSDRANTGELFF
TRBV7-8,.,TRBJ2-3,CASSTRLADTQYF
TRBV7-2,.,TRBJ1-5,CASSRDRGGNQPQHF
TRBV7-9,few,TRBJ1-2,CASSSLNFRDRGGYGYTF
TRBV5-1,.,TRBJ2-2,CASSFHLEYTGELFF